The next 31 T cell receptor beta chains were all read from a single sample in a study of metastatic and nonmetastatic thyroid tumors. TCRdb re-called the PCR reads with MiXCR. Among fewer than 40,000 clones listed, approximately 31% were seen once. Thyroid surgery took place with no prior treatment in any patient. What was sequenced was tumor tissue. The receptors were gathered from a female donor with papillary thyroid cancer or a benign thyroid nodule (not recorded which). Some clones in this sample may be carry-over from other donors' samples.

This chain connects TRBV27 to TRBJ1-1; D not certain. Germline V CDR1 and CDR2: MNHEY, SMNVEV (reference sequence). V dropped 2 bases and J dropped 1 base, with 8 bases sitting between them. This CDR3 is built from 14 residues. The CDR3 loop reads CASSLRRQNTEAFF. The CDR3 DNA sequence: TGTGCCAGCAGTTTAAGGAGACAGAACACTGAAGCTTTCTTT.

The rearrangement links TRBV3-1 to TRBJ2-2, with 9 bases fitting TRBD2. The germline V gene has CDR1 LGHDT and CDR2 YNNKEL (reference sequence). The CDR3 extends over 16 amino acids. Losses at the gene ends were 3 bases for V and 1 base for J; bases not matched to a gene: 3. The CDR3 is CASSHTSGLNTGELFF. In DNA, the CDR3 is TGTGCCAGCAGCCATACTAGCGGGCTGAACACCGGGGAGCTGTTTTTT. The variable domain in full, with the rest retrieved from reference TRBV3-1 and TRBJ2-2, is DTAVSQTPKYLVTQMGNDKSIKCEQNLGHDTMYWYKQDSKKFLKIMFSYNNKELIINETVPNRFSPKSPDKAHLNLHINSLELGDSAVYFCASSHTSGLNTGELFFGEGSRLTVL.

The V and J genes are TRBV24-1 and TRBJ2-1; a weak D match, TRBD2 (5 bases). The CDR3 spans 18 residues. Germline assignment: CDR1 KGHDR and CDR2 SFDVKD. V was cut by 2 bases and J by 5 bases, with 21 bases left in between. The CDR3 protein is CATSDSDASRLANNEQFF. In nucleotides, the CDR3 is TGTGCCACCAGTGATTCTGATGCCTCTAGGCTAGCCAACAATGAGCAGTTCTTC.

V usage is TRBV12-3 or TRBV12-4 and J usage is TRBJ2-7, with TRBD1 matching over 8 bases. V shed 3 bases and J 5 bases; nucleotides not matched to a gene: 12. The CDR3 contains 16 residues. The DNA for the CDR3 is TGTGCCAGCAGTTTGCTCCTGGACAGGGACAACCACGAGCAGTACTTC. This translates into CASSLLLDRDNHEQYF.

V usage is TRBV4-1 and J usage is TRBJ1-2, with D maybe TRBD1 (6 bases). The CDR3 has 15 amino acids. Germline CDR1 and CDR2: MGHRA and YSYEKL. Trimming cost V 0 bases and J 4 bases, with 12 bases left between them. CDR3 region: CASSQDYRVSYGYTF. CDR3 DNA: TGCGCCAGCAGCCAAGATTACAGGGTTAGCTATGGCTACACCTTC.

This clone was picked up one time. A junction boundary mismatches the germline segment, possibly from a read error. This chain uses TRBV20-1 with TRBJ2-2, with D maybe TRBD2 (5 bases). Germline V gives CDR1 DFQATT, CDR2 SNEGSKA (reference sequence). The CDR3 covers 15 residues. The CDR3 DNA follows: TGCAGTGCTAGAGACCAGGACGGGAACACCGGGAAGCTGTTTTTT. As protein: CSARDQDGNTGKLFF.

This rearrangement joins TRBV6-2 or TRBV6-3 to TRBJ2-7; 7 bases line up with TRBD2. Per the germline V gene, CDR1 is MNHEY and CDR2 is SVGEGT. The CDR3 sequence is 16 residues long. J was trimmed by 5 bases and V by 6 bases; bases with no gene match: 16. The CDR3 nucleotides are TGTGCCAGCAGCCCCCGGGTAAGCGCGGGAGACCACGAGCAGTACTTC. Amino acid sequence: CASSPRVSAGDHEQYF.

The J gene is TRBJ1-6, the V gene TRBV20-1; TRBD1 is a possible D gene (5 bases). The V and J ends lost 4 bases and 8 bases respectively, with 18 bases between them. There are 15 residues in the CDR3. CDR1 is DFQATT and CDR2 is SNEGSKA in the germline V gene (reference sequence). CDR3 residues: CSATTQGYDHSPLHF. The CDR3 DNA is TGCAGTGCTACTACTCAGGGCTACGATCATTCACCCCTCCACTTT.

The V and J genes are TRBV4-1 and TRBJ1-2; TRBD1 is a possible D gene (5 bases). CDR1 MGHRA and CDR2 YSYEKL come from the germline V gene. The CDR3 runs to 14 residues. Trimming removed 0 bases at V and 5 bases at J, with 10 bases between. The CDR3 region is CASSQEGEGYGYTF. In nucleotides, the CDR3 is TGCGCCAGCAGCCAAGAGGGGGAGGGTTATGGCTACACCTTC.

This clone appeared a single time. The chain combines TRBV5-1 with TRBJ1-1; maybe TRBD1 (6 bases). V was shortened by 4 bases and J by 4 bases, with 14 bases between the two germline ends. In germline, CDR1 is SGHRS, CDR2 YFSETQ. This CDR3 has 14 amino acids. The CDR3 DNA reads as TGCGCCAGCAGCGTCAGGGGATTGGGCACTGAAGCTTTCTTT. Its translation: CASSVRGLGTEAFF. The full variable domain, completed using reference TRBV5-1 and TRBJ1-1, is KAGVTQTPRYLIKTRGQQVTLSCSPISGHRSVSWYQQTPGQGLQFLFEYFSETQRNKGNFPGRFSGRQFSNSRSEMNVSTLELGDSALYLCASSVRGLGTEAFFGQGTRLTVV.

This sequence joins TRBV4-3 and TRBJ1-1; unclear D gene. Trimming took 0 bases from V and 4 from J, leaving 6 bases between them. The CDR3 extends over 13 amino acids. Germline-derived CDR1 and CDR2 are LGHNA and YSLEER. The CDR3 region is CASSQEMVTEAFF. The CDR3 DNA reads as TGCGCCAGCAGCCAAGAGATGGTCACTGAAGCTTTCTTT.

This chain connects TRBV5-5 to TRBJ2-5; possible D gene TRBD1, 5 bases. V was cut by 6 bases and J by 7 bases, with 22 bases left in between. CDR3 length: 15 amino acids. Germline lookup yields CDR1 SGHKS and CDR2 YYEKEE (reference sequence). The CDR3 loop reads CASNSNLGVYGTQYF. In nucleotides, the CDR3 is TGTGCCAGCAACTCCAATCTAGGGGTATACGGGACCCAGTACTTC.

The chain employs TRBV6-1 and TRBJ1-1; TRBD1 is a possible D gene (5 bases). CDR3 length equals 13 residues. V gave up 7 bases and J gave up 4 bases, with 13 bases separating them. The germline CDR1 and CDR2 sequences are MNHNS and SASEGT. CDR3 region: CASKQGRGTEAFF. The CDR3 DNA reads as TGTGCCAGCAAGCAGGGCCGTGGCACTGAAGCTTTCTTT.

This clone showed up just once. The chain has TRBV11-2 and TRBJ1-2; 8 bases map to TRBD1. The germline gives CDR1 SGHAT, CDR2 FQNNGV. The CDR3 totals 16 residues. V dropped 5 bases and J dropped 1; count of bases not matched to a gene: 9. The CDR3 region is CASSPGQEKINYGYTF. CDR3 bases: TGTGCCAGCAGCCCGGGACAGGAGAAGATTAACTATGGCTACACCTTC. The variable domain in full, with the rest retrieved from reference TRBV11-2 and TRBJ1-2, is EAGVAQSPRYKIIEKRQSVAFWCNPISGHATLYWYQQILGQGPKLLIQFQNNGVVDDSQLPKDRFSAERLKGVDSTLKIQPAKLEDSAVYLCASSPGQEKINYGYTFGSGTRLTVV.

The rearrangement links TRBV28 to TRBJ2-3, with a tentative D call TRBD1 (10 bases). V lost 2 bases, J lost 2 bases, and 23 bases lay in between. Germline V CDR1 and CDR2: MDHEN, SYDVKM. This CDR3 is 19 amino acids long. CDR3 bases: TGTGCCAGCAGTTTAGAAGGCCTAGCGGGGACAGGGGACACAGATACGCAGTATTTT. This gives the protein CASSLEGLAGTGDTDTQYF.

The V gene is TRBV5-1, the J gene TRBJ2-7, with TRBD1 matching over 9 bases. Unmatched junction bases numbered 4, after V lost 4 bases and J lost 5 bases. The CDR3 is 13 residues long. From germline, CDR1 is SGHRS and CDR2 YFSETQ. CDR3 amino acids: CASSEGQGNEQYF. Written as DNA, the CDR3 is TGCGCCAGCAGCGAGGGACAGGGAAACGAGCAGTACTTC.

The chain couples TRBV7-6 to TRBJ2-3, with TRBD2 as a possible D gene (5 bases). Trimming removed 7 bases from V and 2 bases from J, with 19 bases in between. The CDR3 has 16 amino acids. Germline-derived CDR1 and CDR2 are SGHVS and FNYEAQ. This CDR3 reads CASTTYAGDPTDTQYF. As DNA, the CDR3 is TGTGCCAGCACCACATACGCGGGTGACCCCACAGATACGCAGTATTTT.

This chain joins TRBV5-8 and TRBJ2-7, with D hard to call. The germline V and J ends were trimmed by 4 bases and 0 bases, with 11 bases remaining between them. Germline V gene sequence: CDR1 SGHTS, CDR2 YDEGEE. The CDR3 length is 14 residues. The CDR3 DNA reads TGTGCCAGCAGCCTGGAAGGCAGCTCCTACGAGCAGTACTTC. Its translation: CASSLEGSSYEQYF.

This chain links TRBV6-4 with TRBJ1-2; no clear D. V shed 3 bases and J shed 2 bases, with 10 bases lying between them. The germline V gene has CDR1 MRHNA and CDR2 SNTAGT. The length of the CDR3 is 14 residues. The CDR3 sequence: CASSDKAGNYGYTF. The CDR3 bases are TGTGCCAGCAGTGATAAGGCTGGGAACTATGGCTACACCTTC.

This clone was observed a few times. The chain joins TRBV6-2 or TRBV6-3 to TRBJ2-7; 10 bases map to TRBD1. Trimming removed 4 bases from V and 6 bases from J; junction bases left unmatched: 6. Germline-derived CDR1 and CDR2 are MNHEY and SVGEGT. CDR3 length: 14 residues. CDR3 sequence: CASSSGQGSSEQYF. In DNA form, the CDR3 reads TGTGCCAGCAGTTCGGGACAGGGGAGTTCCGAGCAGTACTTC.

This clone was picked up a small number of times. This rearrangement joins TRBV28 to TRBJ2-1; 7 bases are a match to TRBD2. Trimming at V came to 4 bases and at J to 10 bases, leaving 13 bases not matched to a gene. CDR1 MDHEN and CDR2 SYDVKM come from the germline V gene. The CDR3 has 15 residues. The CDR3 loop reads CASSSASGERGEQFF. The CDR3 DNA reads as TGTGCCAGCAGTTCGGCTAGCGGCGAACGGGGCGAGCAGTTCTTC.

This clone was detected a few times. The chain is built from TRBV20-1 and TRBJ2-5; TRBD2 matches at 11 bases. V shed 0 bases, J shed 5 bases, and the junction held 11 bases outside the gene matches. Germline V lookup: CDR1 DFQATT, CDR2 SNEGSKA (reference sequence). The CDR3 has 17 residues. As DNA, the CDR3 is TGCAGTGCTAGAGATCTCTTCGGGGTAGCGGGAGGGGAGACCCAGTACTTC. It yields the protein CSARDLFGVAGGETQYF.

As for this clone: This CDR3 is missing its conserved last phenylalanine or tryptophan, likely due to a read error. It is unclear where the CDR3 begins or ends on the DNA, so no DNA is shown, and the CDR3 is as TCRdb lists it. The rearrangement uses TRBV9 and TRBJ1-4; the table gives TRBD1 as D, unverified against the DNA. Per the germline V gene, CDR1 is SGDLS and CDR2 is YYNGEE. The CDR3 totals 8 residues, both ends included. This chain's CDR3 is CASSVAPG.

This chain links TRBV15 with TRBJ2-1, with 12 bases fitting TRBD2. V dropped 5 bases and J dropped 6; count of bases not matched to a gene: 8. The CDR3 contains 16 residues. Looked up from germline, CDR1 is LNHNV and CDR2 is YYDKDF (reference sequence). CDR3 DNA sequence: TGTGCCACCAGCGGCCCAAGACTAGCGGGAGCCAATGAGCAGTTCTTC. This translates into CATSGPRLAGANEQFF.

This clone was seen a handful of times. The chain is built from TRBV6-2 or TRBV6-3 and TRBJ1-6, with 7 bases aligning to TRBD1. The CDR3 contains 15 residues. Germline assignment: CDR1 MNHEY and CDR2 SVGEGT. The V and J ends lost 2 bases and 7 bases, in that order; junction bases with no gene match: 5. CDR3 coding DNA: TGTGCCAGCAGTTACGTGGGACAGAGCAATTCACCCCTCCACTTT. Translation: CASSYVGQSNSPLHF.

Ten or more counts support this clone. V usage is TRBV6-1 and J usage is TRBJ2-7; D may be TRBD2 (6 bases). The CDR3 contains 14 residues. Germline-derived CDR1 and CDR2 are MNHNS and SASEGT. Between the trimmed V and J ends, which lost 5 bases and 0 bases, there was a span of 11 bases. The CDR3 spells CASSSTGGSYEQYF. In DNA, the CDR3 is TGTGCCAGCAGTTCCACCGGGGGCTCCTACGAGCAGTACTTC.

This clone was detected a few times. The chain couples TRBV19 to TRBJ1-2; no reliable D call. The CDR3 has 13 residues. Germline V gene data show CDR1 as LNHDA and CDR2 as SQIVND (reference sequence). The V and J ends lost 3 bases and 8 bases respectively, with 13 bases between them. CDR3 nucleotides: TGTGCCAGTAGTATGAGGAATCTTGGAGGCTACACCTTC. Encoded protein: CASSMRNLGGYTF. Variable domain in full (rest from reference TRBV19 and TRBJ1-2): DGGITQSPKYLFRKEGQNVTLSCEQNLNHDAMYWYRQDPGQGLRLIYYSQIVNDFQKGDIAEGYSVSREKKESFPLTVTSAQKNPTAFYLCASSMRNLGGYTFGSGTRLTVV.

The chain uses TRBV28 and TRBJ2-3, with D possibly called TRBD1 or TRBD2 (6 bases each). The CDR3 loop spans 17 amino acids. In germline, CDR1 is MDHEN, CDR2 SYDVKM. Trimming took off 2 bases at V and 2 bases at J, with 17 bases between the two ends. The CDR3 reads CASSLAPGALDTDTQYF. The CDR3 DNA sequence: TGTGCCAGCAGTTTAGCCCCGGGGGCGCTGGACACAGATACGCAGTATTTT.

This clone was seen many times. The V gene is TRBV6-1, the J gene TRBJ1-2; D is uncertain. Germline V gene data show CDR1 as MNHNS and CDR2 as SASEGT. This CDR3 comprises 12 residues. The ends were cut back, 2 bases at V and 6 bases at J, with 7 bases in the middle. CDR3 nucleotide sequence: TGTGCCAGCAGTGAATATGGGGATGGCTACACCTTC. It is translated as CASSEYGDGYTF.

This chain joins TRBV11-3 and TRBJ2-1; no clear D gene. V was clipped by 5 bases and J by 6 bases, with 8 bases between them. In germline, CDR1 is SGHNT, CDR2 YENEEA. This CDR3 has 12 amino acids. The CDR3 protein is CASSGWTNEQFF. DNA for the CDR3: TGTGCCAGCAGCGGGTGGACCAATGAGCAGTTCTTC.

The chain joins TRBV24-1 to TRBJ1-6; D unclear. The germline gives CDR1 KGHDR, CDR2 SFDVKD. V gave up 9 bases and J gave up 1 base, with 3 bases separating them. The CDR3 runs to 12 residues. The CDR3 region is CATESYNSPLHF. DNA of the CDR3: TGTGCCACCGAGTCCTATAATTCACCCCTCCACTTT.